These T cell receptor beta chains were read from a single sample in a study of high-grade serous ovarian cancer treatment subgroups. Sequencing used immunoSEQ multiplex PCR; TCRdb keeps in-frame clones, though not all of them. Found here are over a thousand clones, roughly two thirds of them singletons; the top ten hold 24%. Sequencing was done on a sample of tumor tissue. Every receptor here comes from a human donor with high-grade serous ovarian cancer. CDR3s include the opening cysteine and the closing phenylalanine or tryptophan. D genes are given only for firm matches. Size values are once, few and many counts, or a class for expanded clones, and some rows have none.

V gene: TRBV10-3; clone size: .; J gene: TRBJ2-1; D gene: .; CDR3 length: 11; CDR3 DNA: TGTGCCATCAGTGTTGGCAATGAGCAGTTCTTC; CDR3 protein: CAISVGNEQFF
V gene: TRBV19; clone size: .; J gene: TRBJ2-2; D gene: .; CDR3 length: 16; CDR3 DNA: TGTGCCAGTAGTATGGCGGGTGGGCCGAACACCGGGGAGCTGTTTTTT; CDR3 protein: CASSMAGGPNTGELFF
V gene: TRBV2; clone size: .; J gene: TRBJ1-4; D gene: .; CDR3 length: 16; CDR3 DNA: TGTGCCAGCAGAGGGAGAAAAGGGGCGGCTAATGAAAAACTGTTTTTT; CDR3 protein: CASRGRKGAANEKLFF
V gene: TRBV11-2; clone size: once; J gene: TRBJ2-2; D gene: .; CDR3 length: 13; CDR3 DNA: TGTGCCAGCAGCTTTATTGGGGCCGGGGAGCTGTTTTTT; CDR3 protein: CASSFIGAGELFF
V gene: TRBV7-2; clone size: .; J gene: TRBJ2-1; D gene: TRBD2; CDR3 length: 15; CDR3 DNA: TGTGCCAGCAGCTCTAGCGGGGGCAACTACAATGAGCAGTTCTTC; CDR3 protein: CASSSSGGNYNEQFF
V gene: TRBV20-1; clone size: .; J gene: TRBJ2-7; D gene: .; CDR3 length: 11; CDR3 DNA: TGCAGTGCTAGACGAGGGTACGAGCAGTACTTC; CDR3 protein: CSARRGYEQYF
V gene: TRBV11-2; clone size: .; J gene: TRBJ2-5; D gene: TRBD2; CDR3 length: 17; CDR3 DNA: TGTGCCAGCAGCTTAGACAGACTAGCGGGAGTCGGGGAGACCCAGTACTTC; CDR3 protein: CASSLDRLAGVGETQYF
V gene: TRBV6-6; clone size: .; J gene: TRBJ1-1; D gene: TRBD1; CDR3 length: 14; CDR3 DNA: TGTGCCAGCAGTAAGACAGGGCTGAACACTGAAGCTTTCTTT; CDR3 protein: CASSKTGLNTEAFF
V gene: TRBV5-1; clone size: .; J gene: TRBJ2-5; D gene: .; CDR3 length: 13; CDR3 DNA: TGCGCCAGCAGCCGATCACCCCAAGAGACCCAGTACTTC; CDR3 protein: CASSRSPQETQYF
V gene: TRBV20-1; clone size: few; J gene: TRBJ2-7; D gene: .; CDR3 length: 11; CDR3 DNA: TGCAGTGCAATCAGGGGTTACGAGCAGTACTTC; CDR3 protein: CSAIRGYEQYF
V gene: TRBV4-2; clone size: .; J gene: TRBJ1-4; D gene: .; CDR3 length: 16; CDR3 DNA: TGTGCCAGCAGCCAAGAGAGCAGGGGAGGGGATGAAAAACTGTTTTTT; CDR3 protein: CASSQESRGGDEKLFF
V gene: TRBV2; clone size: .; J gene: TRBJ2-7; D gene: TRBD1; CDR3 length: 13; CDR3 DNA: TGTGCCAGCAGTAAAGGGACAGCTTACGAGCAGTACTTC; CDR3 protein: CASSKGTAYEQYF
V gene: TRBV20-1; clone size: .; J gene: TRBJ2-7; D gene: .; CDR3 length: 11; CDR3 DNA: TGCAGTGCCTTCAAGGGGTACGAGCAGTACTTC; CDR3 protein: CSAFKGYEQYF
V gene: TRBV28; clone size: .; J gene: TRBJ1-1; D gene: .; CDR3 length: 13; CDR3 DNA: TGTGCCAGCAGTTTTTGGGAGAACACTGAAGCTTTCTTT; CDR3 protein: CASSFWENTEAFF
V gene: TRBV7-2; clone size: .; J gene: TRBJ1-3; D gene: .; CDR3 length: 15; CDR3 DNA: TGTGCCAGCAGCTTATACGCGGGGTACGGAAACACCATATATTTT; CDR3 protein: CASSLYAGYGNTIYF
V gene: TRBV5-4; clone size: once; J gene: TRBJ1-4; D gene: .; CDR3 length: 16; CDR3 DNA: TGTGCCAGCATCCGACGGGACCTCGCAACTAATGAAAAACTGTTTTTT; CDR3 protein: CASIRRDLATNEKLFF
V gene: TRBV5-6; clone size: .; J gene: TRBJ2-1; D gene: .; CDR3 length: 13; CDR3 DNA: TGTGCCAGCAGCTGGGGGACTGTCAATGAGCAGTTCTTC; CDR3 protein: CASSWGTVNEQFF
V gene: TRBV11-1; clone size: .; J gene: TRBJ1-1; D gene: .; CDR3 length: 14; CDR3 DNA: TGTGCCAGCAGCTTCGAGGGCACAGCCTATGAAGCTTTCTTT; CDR3 protein: CASSFEGTAYEAFF
V gene: TRBV11-3; clone size: .; J gene: TRBJ2-7; D gene: .; CDR3 length: 14; CDR3 DNA: TGTGCCAGCAGCTCCCTCCCGGAGCCCTACGAGCAGTACTTC; CDR3 protein: CASSSLPEPYEQYF
V gene: TRBV7-9; clone size: .; J gene: TRBJ2-1; D gene: TRBD1; CDR3 length: 16; CDR3 DNA: TGTGCCAGCAGCCGTACTGGGACAGGGGGCGGCGATGAGCAGTTCTTC; CDR3 protein: CASSRTGTGGGDEQFF
V gene: TRBV7-9; clone size: .; J gene: TRBJ2-7; D gene: .; CDR3 length: 16; CDR3 DNA: TGTGCCAGCAGCTTATCGGAAAAAGGTGGCGACTACGAGCAGTACTTC; CDR3 protein: CASSLSEKGGDYEQYF
V gene: TRBV7-9; clone size: .; J gene: TRBJ2-7; D gene: .; CDR3 length: 16; CDR3 DNA: TGTGCCAGCAGCTCCCGGCCATTCAGTCCCTCCTACGAGCAGTACTTC; CDR3 protein: CASSSRPFSPSYEQYF
V gene: TRBV2; clone size: .; J gene: TRBJ2-5; D gene: .; CDR3 length: 22; CDR3 DNA: TGTGCCAGCTCCAATCGGGACCCTAGTACTCCGGTCCCAAAATTGGTCCAAGAGACCCAGTACTTC; CDR3 protein: CASSNRDPSTPVPKLVQETQYF
V gene: TRBV4-2; clone size: .; J gene: TRBJ2-5; D gene: TRBD2; CDR3 length: 20; CDR3 DNA: TGTGCCAGCAGCCAAGTATCCTCCGGGAGCGGGGGGGGGCTCCAAGAGACCCAGTACTTC; CDR3 protein: CASSQVSSGSGGGLQETQYF
V gene: TRBV19; clone size: .; J gene: TRBJ1-4; D gene: TRBD1; CDR3 length: 15; CDR3 DNA: TGTGCCAGTAGTAACGGACAGGGGAAGGGGGAAAAACTGTTTTTT; CDR3 protein: CASSNGQGKGEKLFF
V gene: TRBV30; clone size: large; J gene: TRBJ1-2; D gene: .; CDR3 length: 11; CDR3 DNA: TGTGCCTGGAGAGCTTACTATGGCTACACCTTC; CDR3 protein: CAWRAYYGYTF
V gene: TRBV5-1; clone size: .; J gene: TRBJ1-2; D gene: .; CDR3 length: 12; CDR3 DNA: TGCGCCAGCAGCTCTTCAGGGGAAGGCTACACCTTC; CDR3 protein: CASSSSGEGYTF
V gene: TRBV2; clone size: .; J gene: TRBJ2-7; D gene: .; CDR3 length: 14; CDR3 DNA: TGTGCCAGCAGTCAGTACGGGACCCTGGGGGAGCAGTACTTC; CDR3 protein: CASSQYGTLGEQYF
V gene: TRBV10-2; clone size: .; J gene: TRBJ1-1; D gene: .; CDR3 length: 14; CDR3 DNA: TGCGCCAGCAGCGGGACCCAACTGAACACTGAAGCTTTCTTT; CDR3 protein: CASSGTQLNTEAFF
V gene: TRBV7-3; clone size: .; J gene: TRBJ2-3; D gene: TRBD2; CDR3 length: 15; CDR3 DNA: TGTGCCAGCAGCTCATCACTAGCGGGCACAGATACGCAGTATTTT; CDR3 protein: CASSSSLAGTDTQYF
V gene: TRBV28; clone size: .; J gene: TRBJ1-2; D gene: .; CDR3 length: 15; CDR3 DNA: TGTGCCAGCAGTCCCGAATCTTTAAACATCGATGGCTACACCTTC; CDR3 protein: CASSPESLNIDGYTF
V gene: TRBV6-1; clone size: .; J gene: TRBJ1-1; D gene: .; CDR3 length: 14; CDR3 DNA: TGTGCCAGCAGTGAGAGCAGGGTTAGCACTGAAGCTTTCTTT; CDR3 protein: CASSESRVSTEAFF
V gene: TRBV4-3; clone size: .; J gene: TRBJ2-7; D gene: .; CDR3 length: 16; CDR3 DNA: TGCGCCAGCAGCCAAGATTGGCCTGGGGGCTCCTACGAGCAGTACTTC; CDR3 protein: CASSQDWPGGSYEQYF
V gene: TRBV10-3; clone size: .; J gene: TRBJ1-6; D gene: .; CDR3 length: 12; CDR3 DNA: TGTGCCATCAGTGAGTTGGTGGGAACCCTCCACTTT; CDR3 protein: CAISELVGTLHF
V gene: TRBV5-1; clone size: .; J gene: TRBJ1-3; D gene: TRBD1; CDR3 length: 15; CDR3 DNA: TGCGCCAGCAGCTTGGAGGGGGCTCTTGGAAACACCATATATTTT; CDR3 protein: CASSLEGALGNTIYF
V gene: TRBV27; clone size: .; J gene: TRBJ2-7; D gene: .; CDR3 length: 12; CDR3 DNA: TGTGCCAGCTATTCAAGCTCCTACGAGCAGTACTTC; CDR3 protein: CASYSSSYEQYF
V gene: TRBV5-4; clone size: .; J gene: TRBJ2-3; D gene: .; CDR3 length: 16; CDR3 DNA: TGTGCCAGCAGCTTGGTGGGGGGCTTGTCAGCAGATACGCAGTATTTT; CDR3 protein: CASSLVGGLSADTQYF
V gene: TRBV5-4; clone size: .; J gene: TRBJ1-1; D gene: TRBD1; CDR3 length: 15; CDR3 DNA: TGTGCCAGCAGCCCACAGGGGATTTCGAACACTGAAGCTTTCTTT; CDR3 protein: CASSPQGISNTEAFF
V gene: TRBV5-1; clone size: .; J gene: TRBJ2-3; D gene: TRBD2; CDR3 length: 17; CDR3 DNA: TGCGCCAGCAGCCCGGGGCAGACTAGCGGTACCACAGATACGCAGTATTTT; CDR3 protein: CASSPGQTSGTTDTQYF
V gene: TRBV5-1; clone size: .; J gene: TRBJ2-5; D gene: .; CDR3 length: 15; CDR3 DNA: TGCGCCAGCAGTACGGCGCCCGGTTCCGCAGAGACCCAGTACTTC; CDR3 protein: CASSTAPGSAETQYF
V gene: TRBV27; clone size: .; J gene: TRBJ2-7; D gene: .; CDR3 length: 14; CDR3 DNA: TGTGCCAGCAGTGATCTGAGCAGACCCTACGAGCAGTACTTC; CDR3 protein: CASSDLSRPYEQYF
V gene: TRBV9; clone size: .; J gene: TRBJ2-1; D gene: .; CDR3 length: 14; CDR3 DNA: TGTGCCAGCAGCGTCGGGACTCTTCGCCATGAGCAGTTCTTC; CDR3 protein: CASSVGTLRHEQFF
V gene: TRBV7-2; clone size: .; J gene: TRBJ1-1; D gene: TRBD1; CDR3 length: 14; CDR3 DNA: TGTGCCAGCAGCGAGGACAGGGGGCCCACTGAAGCTTTCTTT; CDR3 protein: CASSEDRGPTEAFF
V gene: TRBV2; clone size: .; J gene: TRBJ2-7; D gene: .; CDR3 length: 13; CDR3 DNA: TGTGCCAGCATGTGGCGGGATGGCTACGAGCAGTACTTC; CDR3 protein: CASMWRDGYEQYF
V gene: TRBV6-5; clone size: .; J gene: TRBJ1-2; D gene: .; CDR3 length: 15; CDR3 DNA: TGTGCCAGCAGTTACTCGTGGGGAGGGGACTATGGCTACACCTTC; CDR3 protein: CASSYSWGGDYGYTF
V gene: TRBV5-4; clone size: few; J gene: TRBJ2-7; D gene: .; CDR3 length: 12; CDR3 DNA: TGTGCCAGCAGCTTGTCGGCGGTCGAGCAGTACTTC; CDR3 protein: CASSLSAVEQYF
V gene: TRBV4-1; clone size: .; J gene: TRBJ2-7; D gene: .; CDR3 length: 15; CDR3 DNA: TGCGCCAGCAGCCAAGATTTTCCAGGCCCATACGAGCAGTACTTC; CDR3 protein: CASSQDFPGPYEQYF